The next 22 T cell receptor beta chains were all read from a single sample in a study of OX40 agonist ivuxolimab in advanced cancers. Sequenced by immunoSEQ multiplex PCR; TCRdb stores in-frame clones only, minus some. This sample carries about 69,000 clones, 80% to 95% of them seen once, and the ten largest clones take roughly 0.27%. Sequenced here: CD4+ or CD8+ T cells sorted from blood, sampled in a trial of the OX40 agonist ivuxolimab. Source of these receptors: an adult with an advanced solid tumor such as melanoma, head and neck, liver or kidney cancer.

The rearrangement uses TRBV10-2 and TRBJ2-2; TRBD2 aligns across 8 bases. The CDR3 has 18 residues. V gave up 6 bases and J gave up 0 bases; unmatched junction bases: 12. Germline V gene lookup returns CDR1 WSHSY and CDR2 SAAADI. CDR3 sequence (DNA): TGCGCCAGCAGCCTACCTACAACTAGCGGAGCGAACACCGGGGAGCTGTTTTTT. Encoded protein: CASSLPTTSGANTGELFF.

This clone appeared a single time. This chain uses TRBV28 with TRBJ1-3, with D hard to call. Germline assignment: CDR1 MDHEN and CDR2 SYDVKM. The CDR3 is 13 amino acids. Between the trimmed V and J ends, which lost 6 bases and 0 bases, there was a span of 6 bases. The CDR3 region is CASSLASGNTIYF. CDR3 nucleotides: TGTGCCAGCAGCTTGGCCTCTGGAAACACCATATATTTT.

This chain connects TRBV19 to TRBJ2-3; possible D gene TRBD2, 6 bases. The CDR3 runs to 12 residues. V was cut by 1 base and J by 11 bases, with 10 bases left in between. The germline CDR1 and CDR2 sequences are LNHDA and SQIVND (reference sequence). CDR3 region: CASSIVPGEQYF. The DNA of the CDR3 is TGTGCCAGTAGTATAGTGCCGGGGGAGCAGTATTTT.

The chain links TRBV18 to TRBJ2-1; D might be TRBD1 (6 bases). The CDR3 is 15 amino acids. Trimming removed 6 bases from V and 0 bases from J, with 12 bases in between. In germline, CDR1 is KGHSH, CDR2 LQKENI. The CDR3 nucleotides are TGTGCCAGCTCGTTACAGGGAAGCTCCTACAATGAGCAGTTCTTC. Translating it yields CASSLQGSSYNEQFF.

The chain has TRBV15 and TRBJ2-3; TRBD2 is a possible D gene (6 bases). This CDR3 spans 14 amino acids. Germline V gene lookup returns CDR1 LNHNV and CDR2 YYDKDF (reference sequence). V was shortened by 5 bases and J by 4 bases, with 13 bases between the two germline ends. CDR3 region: CATSGGSRADTQYF. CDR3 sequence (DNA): TGTGCCACCAGCGGAGGGAGCCGGGCAGATACGCAGTATTTT.

The CDR3: CASALSQGNTEAFF. DNA of the CDR3: TGTGCTAGTGCCCTATCCCAGGGGAACACTGAAGCTTTCTTT. The gene calls are TRBV12-5 and TRBJ1-1, with D possibly being TRBD1 (5 bases). This CDR3 comprises 14 residues. V was pared by 7 bases and J by 1 base, with 13 bases between. CDR1 LGHNT and CDR2 FRNRAP come from the germline V gene.

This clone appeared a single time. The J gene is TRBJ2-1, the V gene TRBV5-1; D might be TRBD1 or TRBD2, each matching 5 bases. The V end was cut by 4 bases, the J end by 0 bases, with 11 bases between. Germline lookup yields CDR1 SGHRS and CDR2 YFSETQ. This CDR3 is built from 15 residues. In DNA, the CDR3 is TGCGCCAGCAGCCCCAGGGAGATCTCCTACAATGAGCAGTTCTTC. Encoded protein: CASSPREISYNEQFF.

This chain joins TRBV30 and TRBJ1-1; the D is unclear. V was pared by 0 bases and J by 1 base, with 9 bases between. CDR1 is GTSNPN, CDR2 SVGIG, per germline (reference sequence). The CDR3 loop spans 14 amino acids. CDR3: CAWSVPGWNTEAFF. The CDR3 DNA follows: TGTGCCTGGAGTGTACCGGGATGGAACACTGAAGCTTTCTTT.

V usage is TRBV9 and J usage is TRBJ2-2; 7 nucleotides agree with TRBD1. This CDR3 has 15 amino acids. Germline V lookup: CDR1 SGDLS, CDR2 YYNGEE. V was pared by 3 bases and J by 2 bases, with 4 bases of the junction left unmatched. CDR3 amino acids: CASSARQGNTGELFF. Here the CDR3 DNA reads TGTGCCAGCAGCGCACGACAGGGTAACACCGGGGAGCTGTTTTTT. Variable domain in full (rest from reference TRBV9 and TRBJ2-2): DSGVTQTPKHLITATGQRVTLRCSPRSGDLSVYWYQQSLDQGLQFLIQYYNGEERAKGNILERFSAQQFPDLHSELNLSSLELGDSALYFCASSARQGNTGELFFGEGSRLTVL.

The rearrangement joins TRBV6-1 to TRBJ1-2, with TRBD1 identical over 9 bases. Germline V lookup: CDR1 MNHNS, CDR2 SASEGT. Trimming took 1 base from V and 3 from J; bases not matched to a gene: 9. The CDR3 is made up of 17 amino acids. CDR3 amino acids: CASSEGDRARVDYGYTF. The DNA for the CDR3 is TGTGCCAGCAGTGAAGGGGACAGGGCCCGAGTTGACTATGGCTACACCTTC.

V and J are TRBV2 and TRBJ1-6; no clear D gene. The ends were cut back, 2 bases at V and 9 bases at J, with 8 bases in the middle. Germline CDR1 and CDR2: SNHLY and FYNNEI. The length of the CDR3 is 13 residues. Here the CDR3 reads CASSESPGSPLHF. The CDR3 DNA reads TGTGCCAGCAGTGAAAGTCCTGGTTCACCCCTCCACTTT.

The CDR3 DNA reads as TGTGCCAGCAGCCCGACTAGCAAGAACACCGGGGAGCTGTTTTTT. This gives the protein CASSPTSKNTGELFF. The chain combines TRBV7-3 with TRBJ2-2; 7 nucleotides line up with TRBD2. The CDR3 length is 15 residues. CDR1 SGHTA and CDR2 FQGTGA come from the germline V gene. V was clipped by 5 bases and J by 1 base; unmatched bases: 4. Complete variable domain (other parts from reference TRBV7-3 and TRBJ2-2): GAGVSQTPSNKVTEKGKYVELRCDPISGHTALYWYRQSLGQGPEFLIYFQGTGAADDSGLPNDRFFAVRPEGSVSTLKIQRTERGDSAVYLCASSPTSKNTGELFFGEGSRLTVL.

The DNA for the CDR3 is TGTGCTAGTGCCCCGGGACAGGGGTTATCGGCGGATACGCAGTATTTT. Residues: CASAPGQGLSADTQYF. The chain joins TRBV12-5 to TRBJ2-3; the match to TRBD1 covers 10 bases. Unmatched junction bases numbered 13, after V lost 7 bases and J lost 6 bases. Germline CDR1 and CDR2: LGHNT and FRNRAP. The length of the CDR3 is 16 residues. Variable domain in full (rest from reference TRBV12-5 and TRBJ2-3): DARVTQTPRHKVTEMGQEVTMRCQPILGHNTVFWYRQTMMQGLELLAYFRNRAPLDDSGMPKDRFSAEMPDATLATLKIQPSEPRDSAVYFCASAPGQGLSADTQYFGPGTRLTVL.

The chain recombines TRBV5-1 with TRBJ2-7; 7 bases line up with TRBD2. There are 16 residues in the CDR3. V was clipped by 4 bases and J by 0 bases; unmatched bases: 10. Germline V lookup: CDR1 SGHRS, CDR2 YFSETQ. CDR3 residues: CASSPLRRESSYEQYF. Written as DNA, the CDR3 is TGCGCCAGCAGCCCTCTCAGGCGGGAGAGCTCCTACGAGCAGTACTTC.

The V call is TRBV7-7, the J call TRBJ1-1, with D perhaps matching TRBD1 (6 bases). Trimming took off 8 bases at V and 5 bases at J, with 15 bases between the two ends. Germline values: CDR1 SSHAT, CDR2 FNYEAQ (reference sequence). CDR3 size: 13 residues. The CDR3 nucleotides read TGTGCCAGCGCGACAGGTGTAGGGACTGAAGCTTTCTTT. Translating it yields CASATGVGTEAFF.

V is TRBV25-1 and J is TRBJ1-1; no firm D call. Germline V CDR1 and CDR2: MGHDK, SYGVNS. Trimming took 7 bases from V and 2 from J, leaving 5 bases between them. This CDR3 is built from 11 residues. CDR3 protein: CASNFNTEAFF. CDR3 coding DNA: TGTGCCAGCAACTTTAACACTGAAGCTTTCTTT. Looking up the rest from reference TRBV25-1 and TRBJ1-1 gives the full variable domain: EADIYQTPRYLVIGTGKKITLECSQTMGHDKMYWYQQDPGMELHLIHYSYGVNSTEKGDLSSESTVSRIRTEHFPLTLESARPSHTSQYLCASNFNTEAFFGQGTRLTVV.

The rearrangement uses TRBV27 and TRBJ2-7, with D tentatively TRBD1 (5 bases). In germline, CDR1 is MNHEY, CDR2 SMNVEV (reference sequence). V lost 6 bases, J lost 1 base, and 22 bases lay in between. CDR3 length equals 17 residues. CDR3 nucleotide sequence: TGTGCCAGCAGCTTTGGGATAACAGGTAGTCTGTCCTACGAGCAGTACTTC. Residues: CASSFGITGSLSYEQYF.

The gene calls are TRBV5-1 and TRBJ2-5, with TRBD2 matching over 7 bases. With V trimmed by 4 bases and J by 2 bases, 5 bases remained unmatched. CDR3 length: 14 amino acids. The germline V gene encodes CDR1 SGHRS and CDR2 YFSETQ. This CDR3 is CASSNPGGQETQYF. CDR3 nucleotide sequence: TGCGCCAGCAGCAATCCGGGAGGACAAGAGACCCAGTACTTC. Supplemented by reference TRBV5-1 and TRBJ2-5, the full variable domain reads KAGVTQTPRYLIKTRGQQVTLSCSPISGHRSVSWYQQTPGQGLQFLFEYFSETQRNKGNFPGRFSGRQFSNSRSEMNVSTLELGDSALYLCASSNPGGQETQYFGPGTRLLVL.

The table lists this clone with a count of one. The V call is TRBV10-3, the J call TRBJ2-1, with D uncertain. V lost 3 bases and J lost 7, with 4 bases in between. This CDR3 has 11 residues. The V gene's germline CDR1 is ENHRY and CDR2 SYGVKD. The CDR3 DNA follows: TGTGCCATCAGTGATACGAATGAGCAGTTCTTC. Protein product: CAISDTNEQFF.

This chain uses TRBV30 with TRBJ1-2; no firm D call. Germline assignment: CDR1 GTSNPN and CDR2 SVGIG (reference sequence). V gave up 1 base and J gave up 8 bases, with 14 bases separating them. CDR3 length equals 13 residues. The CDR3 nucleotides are TGTGCCTGGAGTGGGAGTAAGGACCGGGGCTACACCTTC. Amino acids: CAWSGSKDRGYTF.

CDR3 loop: CASSGGRETQYF. The CDR3 DNA is TGCGCCAGCAGCGGGGGGCGAGAGACCCAGTACTTC. V is TRBV5-1 and J is TRBJ2-5; D could derive from TRBD1 or TRBD2 (6 bases each). CDR1 SGHRS and CDR2 YFSETQ come from the germline V gene. V was shortened by 4 bases and J by 4 bases, with 8 bases between the two germline ends. This CDR3 comprises 12 residues.

The chain's CDR3 is CASSPGGRGNTEAFF. In DNA, the CDR3 is TGTGCCAGCTCACCAGGAGGCAGGGGGAACACTGAAGCTTTCTTT. J is TRBJ1-1 and V is TRBV18, with TRBD1 as a possible D gene (6 bases). The CDR3 spans 15 residues. Germline loops: CDR1 KGHSH, CDR2 LQKENI. Trimming shortened V by 2 bases and J by 1 base, and 11 bases separated the two germline ends.